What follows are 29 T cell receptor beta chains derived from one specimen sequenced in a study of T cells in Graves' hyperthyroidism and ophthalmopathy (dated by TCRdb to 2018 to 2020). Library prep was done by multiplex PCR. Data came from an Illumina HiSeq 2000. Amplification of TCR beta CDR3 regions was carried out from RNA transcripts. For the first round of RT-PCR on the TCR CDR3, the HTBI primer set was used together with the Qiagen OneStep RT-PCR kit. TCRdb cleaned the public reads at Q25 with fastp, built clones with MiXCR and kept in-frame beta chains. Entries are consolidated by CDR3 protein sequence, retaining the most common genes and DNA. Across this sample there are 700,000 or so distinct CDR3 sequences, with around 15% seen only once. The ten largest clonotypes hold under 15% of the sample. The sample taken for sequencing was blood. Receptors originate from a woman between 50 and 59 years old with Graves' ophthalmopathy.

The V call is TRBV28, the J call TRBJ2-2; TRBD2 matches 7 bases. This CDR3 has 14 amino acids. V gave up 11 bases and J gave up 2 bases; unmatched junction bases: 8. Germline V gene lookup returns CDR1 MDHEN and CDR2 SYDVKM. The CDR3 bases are TGTGCCGGCATTCGGGACTATAACACCGGGGAGCTGTTTTTT. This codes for CAGIRDYNTGELFF.

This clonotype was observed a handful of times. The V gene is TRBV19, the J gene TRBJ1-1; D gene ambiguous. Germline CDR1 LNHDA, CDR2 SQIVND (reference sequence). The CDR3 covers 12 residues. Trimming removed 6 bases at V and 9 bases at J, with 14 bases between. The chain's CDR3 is CASRGDGWKAFF. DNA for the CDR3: TGTGCCAGTAGAGGAGACGGTTGGAAAGCTTTCTTT. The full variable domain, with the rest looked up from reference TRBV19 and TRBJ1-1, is DGGITQSPKYLFRKEGQNVTLSCEQNLNHDAMYWYRQDPGQGLRLIYYSQIVNDFQKGDIAEGYSVSREKKESFPLTVTSAQKNPTAFYLCASRGDGWKAFFGQGTRLTVV.

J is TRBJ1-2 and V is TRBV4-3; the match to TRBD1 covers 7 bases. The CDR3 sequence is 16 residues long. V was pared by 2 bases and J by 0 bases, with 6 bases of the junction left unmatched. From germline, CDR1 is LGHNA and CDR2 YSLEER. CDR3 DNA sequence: TGCGCCAGCAGCCAAATCCCAGGGACAGCTAACTATGGCTACACCTTC. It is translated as CASSQIPGTANYGYTF.

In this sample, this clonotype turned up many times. The DNA for the CDR3 is TGTGCCAGCAGCTGGGAGCTCCACGGGAGCTCCTACAATGAGCAGTTCTTC. This gives the protein CASSWELHGSSYNEQFF. This rearrangement joins TRBV7-8 to TRBJ2-1; TRBD2 might be the D (6 bases). The CDR3 covers 17 residues. In germline, CDR1 is SGHVS, CDR2 FQNEAQ. Trimming removed 4 bases from V and 0 bases from J, with 16 bases in between.

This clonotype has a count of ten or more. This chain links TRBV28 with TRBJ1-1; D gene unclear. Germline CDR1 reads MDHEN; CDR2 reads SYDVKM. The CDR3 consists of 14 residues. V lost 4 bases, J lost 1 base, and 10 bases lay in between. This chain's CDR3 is CASSSVSGNTEAFF. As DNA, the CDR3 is TGTGCCAGCAGTTCCGTGTCTGGGAACACTGAAGCTTTCTTT.

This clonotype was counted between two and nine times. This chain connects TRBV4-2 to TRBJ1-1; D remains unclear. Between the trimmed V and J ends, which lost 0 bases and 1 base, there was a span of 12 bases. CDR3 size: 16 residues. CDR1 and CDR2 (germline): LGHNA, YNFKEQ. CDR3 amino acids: CASSQDLTFTNTEAFF. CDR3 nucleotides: TGTGCCAGCAGCCAAGATTTGACATTTACGAACACTGAAGCTTTCTTT.

Here the CDR3 DNA reads TGTGCCAGCAGCTTAGCGGGGGGACTCGGCCTAGAGACCCAGTACTTC. Protein sequence: CASSLAGGLGLETQYF. This chain joins TRBV7-8 and TRBJ2-5; a possible D gene is TRBD2 (6 bases). Germline values: CDR1 SGHVS, CDR2 FQNEAQ. The CDR3 sequence is 16 residues long. Trimming removed 0 bases from V and 4 bases from J, with 15 bases in between.

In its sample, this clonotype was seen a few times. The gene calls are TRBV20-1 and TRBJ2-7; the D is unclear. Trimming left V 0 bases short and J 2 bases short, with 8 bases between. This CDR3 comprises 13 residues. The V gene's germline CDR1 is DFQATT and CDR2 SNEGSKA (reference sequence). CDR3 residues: CSARDNRAYEQYF. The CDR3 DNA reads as TGCAGTGCTAGAGATAACAGAGCCTACGAGCAGTACTTC.

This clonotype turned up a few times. CDR3 bases: TGTGCCAGCAGCTTAATATGGACGATAGGAAACACCATATATTTT. This sequence encodes CASSLIWTIGNTIYF. V usage is TRBV7-3 and J usage is TRBJ1-3; D unclear. Germline V gene data show CDR1 as SGHTA and CDR2 as FQGTGA. This CDR3 has 15 amino acids. Trimming shortened V by 1 base and J by 4 bases, and 11 bases separated the two germline ends.

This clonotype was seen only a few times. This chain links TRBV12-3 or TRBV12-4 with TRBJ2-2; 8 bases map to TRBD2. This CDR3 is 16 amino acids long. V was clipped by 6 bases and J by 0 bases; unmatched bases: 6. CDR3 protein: CASSPTSGSNTGELFF. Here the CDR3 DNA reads TGTGCCAGCAGCCCAACTAGCGGATCGAACACCGGGGAGCTGTTTTTT.

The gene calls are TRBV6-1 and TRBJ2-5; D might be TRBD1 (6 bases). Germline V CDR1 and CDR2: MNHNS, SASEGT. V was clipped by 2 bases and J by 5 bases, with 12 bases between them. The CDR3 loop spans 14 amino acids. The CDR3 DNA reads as TGTGCCAGCAGTGAACCGGGGACACTCGAGACCCAGTACTTC. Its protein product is CASSEPGTLETQYF.

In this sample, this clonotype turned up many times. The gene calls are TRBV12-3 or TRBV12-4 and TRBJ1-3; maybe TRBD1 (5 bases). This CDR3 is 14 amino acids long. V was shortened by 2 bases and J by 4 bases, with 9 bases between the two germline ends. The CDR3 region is CASSLLAGGNTIYF. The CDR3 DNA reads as TGTGCCAGCAGTTTACTGGCAGGGGGAAACACCATATATTTT.

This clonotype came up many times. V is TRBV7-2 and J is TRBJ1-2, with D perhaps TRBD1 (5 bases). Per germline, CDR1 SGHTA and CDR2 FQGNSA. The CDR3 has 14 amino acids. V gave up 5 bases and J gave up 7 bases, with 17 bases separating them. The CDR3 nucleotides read TGTGCCAGCAGCCTAACCCACGGGGCTGGTGGCTACACCTTC. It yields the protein CASSLTHGAGGYTF.

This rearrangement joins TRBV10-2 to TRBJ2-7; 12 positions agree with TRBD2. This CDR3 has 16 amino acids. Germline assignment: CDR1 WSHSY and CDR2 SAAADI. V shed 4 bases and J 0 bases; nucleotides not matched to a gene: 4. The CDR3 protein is CASSGSSGGASYEQYF. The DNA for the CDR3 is TGCGCCAGCAGTGGTTCTAGCGGGGGGGCCTCCTACGAGCAGTACTTC.

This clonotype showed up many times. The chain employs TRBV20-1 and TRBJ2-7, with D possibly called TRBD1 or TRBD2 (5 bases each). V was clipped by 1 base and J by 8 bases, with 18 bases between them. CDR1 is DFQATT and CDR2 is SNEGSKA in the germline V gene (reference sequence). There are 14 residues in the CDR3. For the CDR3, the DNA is TGCAGTGCTAGAGTACCCGGCCTGGGGGAGAAGCAGTACTTC. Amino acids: CSARVPGLGEKQYF.

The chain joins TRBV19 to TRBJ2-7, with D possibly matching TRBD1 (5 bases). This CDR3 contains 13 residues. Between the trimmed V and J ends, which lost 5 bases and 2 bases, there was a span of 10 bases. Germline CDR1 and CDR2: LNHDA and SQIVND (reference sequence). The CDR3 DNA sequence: TGTGCCAGTAGTGTGACAGCTGCCTACGAGCAGTACTTC. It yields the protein CASSVTAAYEQYF.

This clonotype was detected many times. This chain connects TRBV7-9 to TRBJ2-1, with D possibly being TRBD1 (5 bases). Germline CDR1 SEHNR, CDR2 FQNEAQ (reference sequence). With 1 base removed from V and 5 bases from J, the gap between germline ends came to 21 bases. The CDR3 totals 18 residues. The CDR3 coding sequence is TGTGCCAGCAGCTTAGACTGGTTAGACAGTTTCCTTCACAATGAGCAGTTCTTC. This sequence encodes CASSLDWLDSFLHNEQFF.

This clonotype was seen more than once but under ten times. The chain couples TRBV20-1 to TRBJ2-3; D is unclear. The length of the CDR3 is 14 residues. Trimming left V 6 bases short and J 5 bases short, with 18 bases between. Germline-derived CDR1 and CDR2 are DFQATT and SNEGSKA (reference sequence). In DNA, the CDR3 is TGCAGTGCGCAGCCCCAGGTCTATATAGATACGCAGTATTTT. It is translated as CSAQPQVYIDTQYF.

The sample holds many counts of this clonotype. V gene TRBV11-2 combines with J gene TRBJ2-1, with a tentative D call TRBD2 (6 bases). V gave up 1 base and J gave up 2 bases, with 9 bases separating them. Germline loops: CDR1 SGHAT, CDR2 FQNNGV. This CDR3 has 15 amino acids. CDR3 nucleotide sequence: TGTGCCAGCAGCTTAGTGGCTAGCGCCTACAATGAGCAGTTCTTC. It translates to CASSLVASAYNEQFF. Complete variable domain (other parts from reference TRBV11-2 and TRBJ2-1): EAGVAQSPRYKIIEKRQSVAFWCNPISGHATLYWYQQILGQGPKLLIQFQNNGVVDDSQLPKDRFSAERLKGVDSTLKIQPAKLEDSAVYLCASSLVASAYNEQFFGPGTRLTVL.

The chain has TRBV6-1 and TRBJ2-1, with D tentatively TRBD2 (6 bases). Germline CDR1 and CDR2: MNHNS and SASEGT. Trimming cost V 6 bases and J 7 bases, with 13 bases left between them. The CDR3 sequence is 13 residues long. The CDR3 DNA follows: TGTGCCAGCAGCCCCCGACTAGTAAATGAGCAGTTCTTC. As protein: CASSPRLVNEQFF.

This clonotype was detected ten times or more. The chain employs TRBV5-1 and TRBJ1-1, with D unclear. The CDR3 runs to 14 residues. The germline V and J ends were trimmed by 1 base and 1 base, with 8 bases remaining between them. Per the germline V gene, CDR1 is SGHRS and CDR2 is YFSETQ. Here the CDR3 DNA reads TGCGCCAGCAGCTTGAGTTCAACGAACACTGAAGCTTTCTTT. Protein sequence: CASSLSSTNTEAFF.

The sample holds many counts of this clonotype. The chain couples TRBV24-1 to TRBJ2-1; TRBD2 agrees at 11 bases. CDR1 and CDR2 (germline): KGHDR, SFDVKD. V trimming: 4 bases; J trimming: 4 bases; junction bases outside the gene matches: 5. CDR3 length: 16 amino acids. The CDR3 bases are TGTGCCACCAGTGAGGCTCTAGCGGGAGGTTACAATGAGCAGTTCTTC. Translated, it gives CATSEALAGGYNEQFF.

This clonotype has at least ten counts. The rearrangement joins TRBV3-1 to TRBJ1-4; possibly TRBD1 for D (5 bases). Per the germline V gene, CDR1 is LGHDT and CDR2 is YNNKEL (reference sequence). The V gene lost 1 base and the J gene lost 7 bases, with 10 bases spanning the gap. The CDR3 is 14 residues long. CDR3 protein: CASSQAPGGEKLFF. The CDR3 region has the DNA TGTGCCAGCAGCCAAGCCCCTGGGGGTGAAAAACTGTTTTTT.

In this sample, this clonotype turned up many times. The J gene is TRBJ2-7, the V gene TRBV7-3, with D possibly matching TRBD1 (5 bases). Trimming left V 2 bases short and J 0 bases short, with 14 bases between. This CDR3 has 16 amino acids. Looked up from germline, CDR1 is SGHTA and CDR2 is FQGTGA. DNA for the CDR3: TGTGCCAGCAGCTTATATGCTGACAGTAACTCCTACGAGCAGTACTTC. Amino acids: CASSLYADSNSYEQYF. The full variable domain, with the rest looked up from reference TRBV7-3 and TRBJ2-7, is GAGVSQTPSNKVTEKGKYVELRCDPISGHTALYWYRQSLGQGPEFLIYFQGTGAADDSGLPNDRFFAVRPEGSVSTLKIQRTERGDSAVYLCASSLYADSNSYEQYFGPGTRLTVT.

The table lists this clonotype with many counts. CDR3 DNA: TGTGCCAGCGATTCACCGACGAGGGTACGCTCCTACAATGAGCAGTTCTTC. It encodes CASDSPTRVRSYNEQFF. The chain is built from TRBV6-2 or TRBV6-3 and TRBJ2-1, with D possibly TRBD2 on 5 matching bases. This CDR3 spans 17 amino acids. Germline V gene lookup returns CDR1 MNHEY and CDR2 SVGEGT. V dropped 8 bases and J dropped 0 bases, with 20 bases sitting between them.

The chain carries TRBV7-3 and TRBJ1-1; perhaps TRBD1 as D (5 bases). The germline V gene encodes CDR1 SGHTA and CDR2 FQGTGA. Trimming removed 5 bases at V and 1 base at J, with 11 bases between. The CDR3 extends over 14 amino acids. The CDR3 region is CASSQMGGNTEAFF. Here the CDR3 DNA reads TGTGCCAGCAGCCAAATGGGGGGGAACACTGAAGCTTTCTTT.

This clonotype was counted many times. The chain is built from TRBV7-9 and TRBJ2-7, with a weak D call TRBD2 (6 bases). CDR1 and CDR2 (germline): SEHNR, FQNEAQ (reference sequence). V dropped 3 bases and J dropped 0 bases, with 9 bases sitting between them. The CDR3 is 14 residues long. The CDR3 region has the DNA TGTGCCAGCAGCTTGCCGGGAGACTCCTACGAGCAGTACTTC. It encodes CASSLPGDSYEQYF.

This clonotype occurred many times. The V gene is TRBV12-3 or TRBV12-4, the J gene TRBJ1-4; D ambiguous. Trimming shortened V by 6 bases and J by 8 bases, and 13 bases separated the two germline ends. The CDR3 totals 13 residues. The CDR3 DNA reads TGTGCCAGCAGGAATGGACTCGTAGAAAAACTGTTTTTT. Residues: CASRNGLVEKLFF.

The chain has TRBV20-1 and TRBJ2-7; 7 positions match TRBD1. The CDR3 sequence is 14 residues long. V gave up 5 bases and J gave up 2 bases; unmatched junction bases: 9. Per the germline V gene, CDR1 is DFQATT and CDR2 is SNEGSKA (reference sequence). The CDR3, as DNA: TGCAGTGCTGAGGGGGCAGAAGAGACCTACGAGCAGTACTTC. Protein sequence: CSAEGAEETYEQYF.